The clone carrying this T cell receptor beta chain was observed a handful of times. What it binds is unknown. RNA extraction used unfractionated whole blood as the source of total RNA. The V end was cut by 1 base, the J end by 7 bases, with 8 bases between. This CDR3 has 13 amino acids. Germline CDR1 and CDR2: SGHNT and YENEEA. The data derive from a study of human T cells and chemical hapten exposure. Whole-study context: Minor volume differences among pooled libraries chiefly drove per-sample TCR yield variation. General study findings and limits: After DPC sensitization, TCRs above 1 in 1000 frequency showed no change.

Unique molecular identifiers were linked by the library to individual cDNA molecules. TCRdb redid the calling of the 5' RACE reads with MiXCR, one entry per CDR3 protein. The sample shows over 95,000 distinct CDR3 sequences, roughly 19% of them seen only once. The clonotype comes from a human donor in good health. The rearrangement uses TRBV11-3 and TRBJ2-1; D is undetermined. Written as DNA, the CDR3 is TGTGCCAGCAGCTTAGGACCGGAGAATGAGCAGTTCTTC. Amino acids: CASSLGPENEQFF. Together with reference TRBV11-3 and TRBJ2-1, the CDR3 gives the full variable domain: EAGVVQSPRYKIIEKKQPVAFWCNPISGHNTLYWYLQNLGQGPELLIRYENEEAVDDSQLPKDRFSAERLKGVDSTLKIQPAELGDSAVYLCASSLGPENEQFFGPGTRLTVL.